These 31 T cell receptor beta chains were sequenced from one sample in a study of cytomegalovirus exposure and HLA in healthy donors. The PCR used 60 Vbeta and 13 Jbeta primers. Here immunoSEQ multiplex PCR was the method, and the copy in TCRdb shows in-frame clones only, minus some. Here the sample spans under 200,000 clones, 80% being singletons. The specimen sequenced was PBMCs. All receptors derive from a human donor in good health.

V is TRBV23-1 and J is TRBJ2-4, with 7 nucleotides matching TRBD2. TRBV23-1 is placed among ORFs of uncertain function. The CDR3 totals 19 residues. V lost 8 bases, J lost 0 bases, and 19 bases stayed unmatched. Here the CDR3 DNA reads TGCGCCAGCGGACACCTGAAGGGTTCTTGCGGGGGAGCCAAAAACATTCAGTACTTC. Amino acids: CASGHLKGSCGGAKNIQYF.

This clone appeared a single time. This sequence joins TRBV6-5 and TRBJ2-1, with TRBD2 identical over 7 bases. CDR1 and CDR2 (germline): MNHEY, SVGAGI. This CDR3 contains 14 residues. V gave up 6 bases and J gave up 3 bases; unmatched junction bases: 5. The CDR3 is CASSESSGYNEQFF. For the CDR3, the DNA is TGTGCCAGCAGCGAATCTAGCGGCTACAATGAGCAGTTCTTC.

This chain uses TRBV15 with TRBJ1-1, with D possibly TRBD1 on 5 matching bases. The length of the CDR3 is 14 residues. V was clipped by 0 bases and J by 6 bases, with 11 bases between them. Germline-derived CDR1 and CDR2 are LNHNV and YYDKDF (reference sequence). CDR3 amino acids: CATSRDIRGSEAFF. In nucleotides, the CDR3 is TGTGCCACCAGCAGAGATATTAGGGGCTCTGAAGCTTTCTTT.

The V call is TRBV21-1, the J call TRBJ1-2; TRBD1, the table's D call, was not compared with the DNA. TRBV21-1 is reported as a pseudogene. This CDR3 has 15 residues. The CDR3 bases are TGTGCCAGCTTCCCGAACCGACAGGAAGATTCCCCCCAGACCTTC. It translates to CASFPNRQEDSPQTF.

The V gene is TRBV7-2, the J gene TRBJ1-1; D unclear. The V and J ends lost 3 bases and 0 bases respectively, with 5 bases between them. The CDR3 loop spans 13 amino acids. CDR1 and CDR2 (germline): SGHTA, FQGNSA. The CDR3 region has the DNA TGTGCCAGCAGCTTTAAAATGAACACTGAAGCTTTCTTT. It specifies CASSFKMNTEAFF.

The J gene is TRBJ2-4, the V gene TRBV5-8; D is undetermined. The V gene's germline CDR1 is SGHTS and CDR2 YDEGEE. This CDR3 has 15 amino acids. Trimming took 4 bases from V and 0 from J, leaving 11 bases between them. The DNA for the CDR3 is TGTGCCAGCAGCCAGCGTCAGCTAGCCAAAAACATTCAGTACTTC. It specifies CASSQRQLAKNIQYF. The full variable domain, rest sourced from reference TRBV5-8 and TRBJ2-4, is EAGVTQSPTHLIKTRGQQATLRCSPISGHTSVYWYQQALGLGLQFLLWYDEGEERNRGNFPPRFSGRQFPNYSSELNVNALELEDSALYLCASSQRQLAKNIQYFGAGTRLSVL.

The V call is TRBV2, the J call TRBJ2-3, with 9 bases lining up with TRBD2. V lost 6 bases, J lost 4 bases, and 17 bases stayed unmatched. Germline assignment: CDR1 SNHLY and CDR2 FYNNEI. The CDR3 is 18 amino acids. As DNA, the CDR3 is TGTGCCAGCAGCGCAAGGGGACTGGGCGGGGGGGCCTCAGATACGCAGTATTTT. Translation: CASSARGLGGGASDTQYF.

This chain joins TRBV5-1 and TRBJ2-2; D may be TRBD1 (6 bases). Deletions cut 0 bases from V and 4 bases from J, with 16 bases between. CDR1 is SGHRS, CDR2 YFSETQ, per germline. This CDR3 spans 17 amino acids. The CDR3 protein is CASSLGLQGLGTGELFF. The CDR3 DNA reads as TGCGCCAGCAGCTTGGGCCTCCAGGGGCTGGGCACCGGGGAGCTGTTTTTT.

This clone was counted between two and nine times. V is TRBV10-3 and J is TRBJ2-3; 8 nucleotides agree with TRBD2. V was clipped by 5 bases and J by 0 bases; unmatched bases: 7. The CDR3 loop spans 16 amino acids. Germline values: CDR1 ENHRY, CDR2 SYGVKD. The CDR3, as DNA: TGTGCCATCAGTAAAGTAGCGGGGTTTAGCACAGATACGCAGTATTTT. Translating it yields CAISKVAGFSTDTQYF.

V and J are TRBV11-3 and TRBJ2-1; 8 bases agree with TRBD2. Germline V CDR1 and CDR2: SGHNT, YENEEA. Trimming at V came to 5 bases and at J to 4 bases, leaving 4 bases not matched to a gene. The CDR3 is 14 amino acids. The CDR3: CASSRRGAYNEQFF. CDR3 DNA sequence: TGTGCCAGCAGCCGGCGGGGGGCGTACAATGAGCAGTTCTTC.

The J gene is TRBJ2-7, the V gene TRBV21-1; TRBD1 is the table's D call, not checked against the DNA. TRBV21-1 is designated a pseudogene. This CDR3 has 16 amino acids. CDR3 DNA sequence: TGTGCCAGCAGCAATGGGCTGACAACAAGCTCCTACGAGCAGTACTTC. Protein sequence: CASSNGLTTSSYEQYF.

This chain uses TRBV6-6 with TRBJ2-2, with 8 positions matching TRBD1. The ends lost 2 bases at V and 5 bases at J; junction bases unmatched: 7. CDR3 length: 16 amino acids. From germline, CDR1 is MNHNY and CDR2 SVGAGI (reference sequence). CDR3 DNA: TGTGCCAGCAGTTACGGCCAGGGGGCGGGGACCGGGGAGCTGTTTTTT. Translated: CASSYGQGAGTGELFF.

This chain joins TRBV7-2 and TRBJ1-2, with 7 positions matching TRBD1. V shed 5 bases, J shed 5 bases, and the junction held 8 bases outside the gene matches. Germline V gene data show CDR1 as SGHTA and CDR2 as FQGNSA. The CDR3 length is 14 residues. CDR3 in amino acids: CASSPRQGGYGYTF. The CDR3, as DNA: TGTGCCAGCAGCCCCAGACAGGGTGGATATGGCTACACCTTC.

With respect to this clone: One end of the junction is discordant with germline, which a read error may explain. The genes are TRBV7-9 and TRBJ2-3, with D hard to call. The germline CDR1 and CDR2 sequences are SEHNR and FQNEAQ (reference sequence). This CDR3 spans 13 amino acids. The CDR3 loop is CSSSPESWDTQYF. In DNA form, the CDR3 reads TGTTCCAGCAGCCCCGAGTCTTGGGATACGCAGTATTTT.

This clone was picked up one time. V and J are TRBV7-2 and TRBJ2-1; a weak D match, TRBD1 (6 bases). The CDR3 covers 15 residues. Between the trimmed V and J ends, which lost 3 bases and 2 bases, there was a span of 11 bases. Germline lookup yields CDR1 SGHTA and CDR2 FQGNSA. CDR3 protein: CASSFRRTAYNEQFF. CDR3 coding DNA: TGTGCCAGCAGCTTCCGACGGACAGCCTACAATGAGCAGTTCTTC.

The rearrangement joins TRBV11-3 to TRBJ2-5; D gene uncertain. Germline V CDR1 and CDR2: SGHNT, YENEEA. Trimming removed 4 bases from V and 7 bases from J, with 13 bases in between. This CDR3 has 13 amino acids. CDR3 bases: TGTGCCAGCAGCTCAAGACCGGGTACGACCCAGTACTTC. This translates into CASSSRPGTTQYF. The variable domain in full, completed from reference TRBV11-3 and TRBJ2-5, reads EAGVVQSPRYKIIEKKQPVAFWCNPISGHNTLYWYLQNLGQGPELLIRYENEEAVDDSQLPKDRFSAERLKGVDSTLKIQPAELGDSAVYLCASSSRPGTTQYFGPGTRLLVL.

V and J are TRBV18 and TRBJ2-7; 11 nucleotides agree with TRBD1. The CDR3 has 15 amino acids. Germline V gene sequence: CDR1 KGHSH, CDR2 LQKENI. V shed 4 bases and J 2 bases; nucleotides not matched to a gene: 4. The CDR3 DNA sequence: TGTGCCAGCTCACAGGACAGGGGGCGCCCCTACGAGCAGTACTTC. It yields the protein CASSQDRGRPYEQYF.

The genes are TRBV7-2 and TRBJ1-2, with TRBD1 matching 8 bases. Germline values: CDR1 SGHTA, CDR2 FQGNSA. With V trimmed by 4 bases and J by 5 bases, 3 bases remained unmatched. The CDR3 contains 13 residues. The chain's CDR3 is CASSSGQAYGYTF. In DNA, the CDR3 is TGTGCCAGCAGCTCGGGACAGGCTTATGGCTACACCTTC.

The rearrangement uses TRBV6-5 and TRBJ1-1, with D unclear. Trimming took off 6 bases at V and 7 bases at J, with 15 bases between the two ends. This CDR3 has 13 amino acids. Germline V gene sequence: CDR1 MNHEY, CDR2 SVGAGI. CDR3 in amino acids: CASSPGASFEAFF. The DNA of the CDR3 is TGTGCCAGCAGCCCGGGAGCCTCCTTTGAAGCTTTCTTT.

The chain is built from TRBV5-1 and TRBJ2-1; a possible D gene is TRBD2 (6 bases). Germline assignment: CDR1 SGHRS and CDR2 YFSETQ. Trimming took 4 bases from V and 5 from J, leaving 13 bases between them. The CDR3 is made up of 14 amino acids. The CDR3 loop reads CASSVGTGDNEQFF. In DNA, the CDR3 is TGCGCCAGCAGCGTCGGGACTGGTGACAATGAGCAGTTCTTC. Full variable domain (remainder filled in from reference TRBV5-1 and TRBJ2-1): KAGVTQTPRYLIKTRGQQVTLSCSPISGHRSVSWYQQTPGQGLQFLFEYFSETQRNKGNFPGRFSGRQFSNSRSEMNVSTLELGDSALYLCASSVGTGDNEQFFGPGTRLTVL.

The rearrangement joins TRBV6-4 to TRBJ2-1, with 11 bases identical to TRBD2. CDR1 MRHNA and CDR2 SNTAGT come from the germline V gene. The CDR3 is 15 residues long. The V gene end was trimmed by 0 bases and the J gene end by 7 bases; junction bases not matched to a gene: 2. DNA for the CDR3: TGTGCCAGCAGTGACTCTAGCGGGGGGGTTAATGAGCAGTTCTTC. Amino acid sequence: CASSDSSGGVNEQFF.

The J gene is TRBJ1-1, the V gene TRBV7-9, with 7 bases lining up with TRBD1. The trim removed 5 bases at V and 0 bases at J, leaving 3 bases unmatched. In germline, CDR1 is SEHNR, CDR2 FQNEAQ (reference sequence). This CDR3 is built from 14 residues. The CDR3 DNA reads TGTGCCAGCAGCCCGGACAGGCTGAACACTGAAGCTTTCTTT. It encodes CASSPDRLNTEAFF. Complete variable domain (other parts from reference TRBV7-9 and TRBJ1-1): DTGVSQNPRHKITKRGQNVTFRCDPISEHNRLYWYRQTLGQGPEFLTYFQNEAQLEKSRLLSDRFSAERPKGSFSTLEIQRTEQGDSAMYLCASSPDRLNTEAFFGQGTRLTVV.

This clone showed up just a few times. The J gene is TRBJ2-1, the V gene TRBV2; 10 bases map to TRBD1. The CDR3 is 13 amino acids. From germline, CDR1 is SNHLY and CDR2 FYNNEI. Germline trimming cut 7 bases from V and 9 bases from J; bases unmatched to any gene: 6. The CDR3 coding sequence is TGTGCCAGCATCTGGACAGGGGGGGGTGAGCAGTTCTTC. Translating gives CASIWTGGGEQFF.

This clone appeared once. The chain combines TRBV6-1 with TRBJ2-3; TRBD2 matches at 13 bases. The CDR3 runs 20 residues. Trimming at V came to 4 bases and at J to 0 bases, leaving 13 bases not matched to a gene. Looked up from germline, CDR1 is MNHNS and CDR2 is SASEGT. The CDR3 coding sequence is TGTGCCAGCAGTGGTAGACTAGCGGGGGGATCGCCTTCCAGCACAGATACGCAGTATTTT. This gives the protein CASSGRLAGGSPSSTDTQYF.

CDR3 loop: CASTRPGTGYSGNTIYF. CDR3 bases: TGTGCCAGCACAAGACCGGGGACAGGGTATTCTGGAAACACCATATATTTT. The chain has TRBV25-1 and TRBJ1-3, with 9 bases fitting TRBD1. The CDR3 is 17 residues long. V was pared by 7 bases and J by 1 base, with 11 bases of the junction left unmatched. The germline CDR1 and CDR2 sequences are MGHDK and SYGVNS.

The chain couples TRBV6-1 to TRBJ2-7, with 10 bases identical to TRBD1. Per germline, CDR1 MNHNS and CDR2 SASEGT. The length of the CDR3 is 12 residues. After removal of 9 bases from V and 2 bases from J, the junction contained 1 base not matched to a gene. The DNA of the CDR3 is TGTGCCAGGGGGACAGGGGCCTACGAGCAGTACTTC. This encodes CARGTGAYEQYF.

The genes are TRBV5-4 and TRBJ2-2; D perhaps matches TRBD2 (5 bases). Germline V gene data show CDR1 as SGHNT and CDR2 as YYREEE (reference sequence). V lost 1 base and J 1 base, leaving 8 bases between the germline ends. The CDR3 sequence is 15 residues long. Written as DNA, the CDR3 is TGTGCCAGCAGCTTGCGGGAAAAGAACACCGGGGAGCTGTTTTTT. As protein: CASSLREKNTGELFF.

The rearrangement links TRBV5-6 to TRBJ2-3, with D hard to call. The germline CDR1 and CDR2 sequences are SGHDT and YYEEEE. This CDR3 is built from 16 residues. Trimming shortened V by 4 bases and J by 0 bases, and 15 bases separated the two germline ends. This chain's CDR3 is CASSREWASSTDTQYF. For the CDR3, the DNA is TGTGCCAGCAGCCGTGAGTGGGCCAGTAGCACAGATACGCAGTATTTT. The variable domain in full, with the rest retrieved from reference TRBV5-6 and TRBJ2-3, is DAGVTQSPTHLIKTRGQQVTLRCSPKSGHDTVSWYQQALGQGPQFIFQYYEEEERQRGNFPDRFSGHQFPNYSSELNVNALLLGDSALYLCASSREWASSTDTQYFGPGTRLTVL.

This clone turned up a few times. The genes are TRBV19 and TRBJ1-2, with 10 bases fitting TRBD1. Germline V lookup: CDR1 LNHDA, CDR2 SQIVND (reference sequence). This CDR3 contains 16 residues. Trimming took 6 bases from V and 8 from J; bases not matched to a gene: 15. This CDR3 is CASSPKGQGRYNGYTF. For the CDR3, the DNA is TGTGCCAGTAGCCCGAAGGGACAGGGGCGCTACAACGGCTACACCTTC.

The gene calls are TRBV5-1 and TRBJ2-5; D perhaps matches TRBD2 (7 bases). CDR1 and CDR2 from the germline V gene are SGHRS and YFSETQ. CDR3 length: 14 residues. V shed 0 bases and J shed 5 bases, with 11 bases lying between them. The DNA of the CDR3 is TGCGCCAGCAGCTTGGGGGGGGGCCCGGAGACCCAGTACTTC. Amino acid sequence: CASSLGGGPETQYF.

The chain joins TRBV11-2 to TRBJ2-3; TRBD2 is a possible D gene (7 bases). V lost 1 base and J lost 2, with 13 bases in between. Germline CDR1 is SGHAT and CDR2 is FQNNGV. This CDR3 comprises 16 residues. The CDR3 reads CASSLGSRGPTDTQYF. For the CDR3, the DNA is TGTGCCAGCAGCTTAGGCTCGCGGGGGCCCACAGATACGCAGTATTTT.